The 8 T cell receptor beta chains listed next were all sequenced from one sample in a study of T-cell memory formation after mild COVID-19 (dated by TCRdb to the early 2020s). Library prep was done by 5' RACE. The instrument was an Illumina NovaSeq 6000. Clones were called with MiXCR by TCRdb after fastp trimmed the public reads at Q25, and only in-frame beta chains were retained. All rows with the same CDR3 protein become a single entry with the most common DNA and genes. This sample is represented by about 160,000 distinct CDR3 sequences; 25% to 40% of them were singletons. The ten biggest clones cover 12% of the sample. The material sequenced was PBMCs or a T cell subset sorted from them (not recorded which). The receptors here all came from an adult woman who had mild COVID-19 (a few samples of this study predate the infection). The sample titles of this study are shuffled in the database, so cell type and time point are left out; the donor was told from shared clones.

Many counts were recorded for this clonotype. The chain uses TRBV6-6 and TRBJ2-1; possibly TRBD2 for D (6 bases). CDR1 is MNHNY, CDR2 SVGAGI, per germline (reference sequence). Trimming removed 6 bases from V and 1 base from J, with 10 bases in between. CDR3 length: 14 amino acids. CDR3 DNA sequence: TGTGCCAGCAGAAGGCTAGCGTCCTACAATGAGCAGTTCTTC. Translation gives CASRRLASYNEQFF.

This clonotype was recorded many times. The V gene is TRBV15, the J gene TRBJ2-4; D unclear. V lost 4 bases, J lost 2 bases, and 3 bases lay in between. The CDR3 runs to 12 residues. Per the germline V gene, CDR1 is LNHNV and CDR2 is YYDKDF (reference sequence). CDR3 nucleotide sequence: TGTGCCACCAGCATATCCAAAAACATTCAGTACTTC. Translating it yields CATSISKNIQYF.

This sequence joins TRBV20-1 and TRBJ2-5; 7 nucleotides line up with TRBD1. From germline, CDR1 is DFQATT and CDR2 SNEGSKA (reference sequence). The CDR3 covers 13 residues. The V segment lost 4 bases and the J segment 1 base; nucleotides outside the gene matches: 3. This CDR3 reads CSAKRTGQETQYF. The CDR3, as DNA: TGCAGTGCTAAACGGACAGGCCAAGAGACCCAGTACTTC.

The V and J genes are TRBV7-2 and TRBJ1-2; 8 nucleotides align to TRBD1. Germline V CDR1 and CDR2: SGHTA, FQGNSA. After removal of 5 bases from V and 4 bases from J, the junction contained 15 bases not matched to a gene. This CDR3 is 17 amino acids long. The CDR3 loop is CASSRGGAGGSGYGYTF. The CDR3 nucleotides are TGTGCCAGCAGCCGCGGGGGTGCAGGGGGCTCTGGCTATGGCTACACCTTC.

The table lists this clonotype with a few counts. The V and J genes are TRBV7-2 and TRBJ2-1; possible D gene TRBD1, 5 bases. Germline V lookup: CDR1 SGHTA, CDR2 FQGNSA. This CDR3 is 16 amino acids long. Trimming shortened V by 5 bases and J by 0 bases, and 14 bases separated the two germline ends. The CDR3 spells CASSRARVDSYNEQFF. CDR3 coding DNA: TGTGCCAGCAGCCGTGCCAGGGTTGACTCCTACAATGAGCAGTTCTTC.

The V call is TRBV4-1, the J call TRBJ2-3; D could derive from TRBD1 or TRBD2 (6 bases each). The CDR3 is 17 residues long. V was clipped by 1 base and J by 0 bases, with 14 bases between them. Germline lookup yields CDR1 MGHRA and CDR2 YSYEKL. Written as DNA, the CDR3 is TGCGCCAGCAGCCAAGGCGTCGGGGGCCCTAGCACAGATACGCAGTATTTT. Residues: CASSQGVGGPSTDTQYF.

This chain uses TRBV25-1 with TRBJ1-2, with D perhaps matching TRBD1 (5 bases). V lost 2 bases and J lost 8, with 12 bases in between. The germline V gene encodes CDR1 MGHDK and CDR2 SYGVNS. There are 13 residues in the CDR3. CDR3 in DNA: TGTGCCAGCAGTGAACCGCAGGGATCGGGCTACACCTTC. Its protein is CASSEPQGSGYTF.

J is TRBJ2-2 and V is TRBV6-4; 7 nucleotides align to TRBD2. J was trimmed by 6 bases and V by 3 bases; bases with no gene match: 1. CDR1 and CDR2 (germline): MRHNA, SNTAGT. This CDR3 comprises 13 residues. The CDR3 coding sequence is TGTGCCAGCAGTGAGGGAGGGGCCGGGGAGCTGTTTTTT. Its translation is CASSEGGAGELFF.